The rows below give T cell receptor beta chains drawn from one sample of a study of blood T cell repertoires in COVID-19. Profiling relied on immunoSEQ multiplex PCR, and the TCRdb table lists in-frame clones only, not all of them. The repertoire holds over 110,000 clones, 70% to 90% seen once, with roughly 28% in the top ten. Sequenced material: peripheral blood. The receptors were sampled from a human donor in a cohort sampled during active COVID-19. Each CDR3 is given with its conserved first and last residue. The D gene is left open where the match is weak. Part of the rows lack a size; the others show once, few, many or a class for expanded clones.

j_call clone_size d_call v_call cdr3_aa cdr3_nt
TRBJ2-7 - TRBD1 TRBV12-3/TRBV12-4 CASSVGTDYEQYF TGTGCCAGCTCTGTGGGGACAGACTACGAGCAGTACTTC
TRBJ1-2 - - TRBV21-1 CASSYWGQPGLIYGYTF TGTGCCAGCAGCTACTGGGGACAGCCCGGATTAATCTATGGCTACACCTTC
TRBJ1-4 - TRBD1 TRBV4-1 CASSQGGQRNEKLFF TGCGCCAGCAGCCAAGGGGGACAGAGGAATGAAAAACTGTTTTTT
TRBJ2-3 - TRBD2 TRBV9 CASHKGTSGGTDTQYF TGTGCCAGCCACAAAGGAACTAGCGGGGGCACAGATACGCAGTATTTT
TRBJ1-1 - - TRBV19 CASSMRVNTEAFF TGTGCCAGTAGTATGCGGGTGAACACTGAAGCTTTCTTT
TRBJ1-2 - - TRBV2 CASRATGLSVYGYTF TGTGCCAGCAGAGCAACAGGGCTATCGGTCTATGGCTACACCTTC
TRBJ1-1 - TRBD1 TRBV18 CASSPEGQVFEAFF TGTGCCAGCTCACCGGAGGGACAGGTATTTGAAGCTTTCTTT
TRBJ1-2 - - TRBV5-1 CASSPTPQDTLFQGYTF TGCGCCAGCAGCCCTACCCCACAAGACACTCTCTTCCAAGGCTACACCTTC
TRBJ2-7 few TRBD1 TRBV20-1 CSAGRGQEQYF TGCAGTGCAGGCAGGGGGCAAGAGCAGTACTTC
TRBJ2-3 - - TRBV2 CASGRGPSTDTQYF TGTGCCAGCGGGCGGGGTCCAAGCACAGATACGCAGTATTTT
TRBJ2-2 - - TRBV18 CASSATRTGELFF TGTGCCAGCTCAGCGACAAGAACCGGGGAGCTGTTTTTT
TRBJ1-1 - - TRBV19 CASSLRYTEAFF TGTGCCAGTAGTCTCCGGTACACTGAAGCTTTCTTT
TRBJ1-2 - - TRBV7-2 CASSLDRGAYGYTF TGTGCCAGCAGCTTAGACCGGGGGGCCTATGGCTACACCTTC
TRBJ1-4 once - TRBV18 CASSPRGGLNEKLFF TGTGCCAGCTCACCACGGGGGGGCCTTAATGAAAAACTGTTTTTT
TRBJ1-5 - TRBD1 TRBV30 CAWSDRVGQPQHF TGTGCCTGGTCGGACAGGGTCGGTCAGCCCCAGCATTTT
TRBJ1-4 few - TRBV11-2 CASSPRTAEKLFF TGTGCCAGCAGCCCCCGGACAGCCGAAAAACTGTTTTTT
TRBJ2-7 - - TRBV18 CASSPQGAYEQYF TGTGCCAGCTCACCACAGGGAGCCTACGAGCAGTACTTC
TRBJ2-3 - TRBD2 TRBV30 CAWRLAGGPPDTQYF TGTGCCTGGAGATTAGCGGGGGGGCCTCCAGATACGCAGTATTTT
TRBJ1-1 - TRBD1 TRBV18 CASSQQGATEAFF TGTGCCAGCTCACAACAGGGGGCAACTGAAGCTTTCTTT
TRBJ1-5 - - TRBV6-5 CATFSGGQRNQPQHF TGTGCCACTTTTAGCGGGGGCCAGCGCAATCAGCCCCAGCATTTT
TRBJ2-7 once TRBD2 TRBV11-2 CASNLEVAGGLYEQYF TGTGCCAGCAATCTAGAGGTAGCGGGGGGGCTCTACGAGCAGTACTTC
TRBJ1-3 - - TRBV5-1 CASSLAGGTSAGNTIYF TGCGCCAGCAGCTTGGCCGGGGGTACTAGTGCTGGAAACACCATATATTTT
TRBJ2-2 - TRBD1 TRBV7-9 CASSPWDRGAGELFF TGTGCCAGCAGCCCCTGGGACAGGGGGGCCGGGGAGCTGTTTTTT
TRBJ1-2 once TRBD1 TRBV29-1 CSVAYRGLGYTF TGCAGCGTTGCTTACAGGGGGCTTGGCTACACCTTC
TRBJ1-3 - - TRBV7-2 CASSPRGWAPSGNTIYF TGTGCCAGCAGCCCCCGTGGCTGGGCGCCGTCTGGAAACACCATATATTTT
TRBJ2-6 - TRBD1 TRBV28 CASSPGTGGSGANVLTF TGTGCCAGCAGCCCCGGGACAGGGGGCTCTGGGGCCAACGTCCTGACTTTC
TRBJ2-7 - - TRBV6-6 CASSPRGYEQYF TGTGCCAGCAGCCCCCGGGGCTACGAGCAGTACTTC
TRBJ1-1 - - TRBV6-6 CASTHGRAEAFF TGTGCCAGCACCCACGGGAGGGCTGAAGCTTTCTTT
TRBJ2-7 - TRBD1 TRBV30 CAWINRGRSSYEQYF TGTGCCTGGATTAACAGGGGCCGAAGCTCCTACGAGCAGTACTTC
TRBJ2-5 - - TRBV19 CASSKAGAKETQYF TGTGCCAGTAGTAAGGCGGGGGCTAAAGAGACCCAGTACTTC
TRBJ2-6 - - TRBV7-9 CASSLPEQGLYSGANVLTF TGTGCCAGCAGCTTGCCGGAACAGGGCCTCTACAGTGGGGCCAACGTCCTGACTTTC
TRBJ1-2 - - TRBV6-5 CASSYSRGRGSGYTF TGTGCCAGCAGTTACTCGCGGGGGCGCGGGAGTGGCTACACCTTC
TRBJ2-5 - TRBD1 TRBV5-1 CASSFRDRVPETQYF TGCGCCAGCAGCTTCCGGGACAGGGTCCCGGAGACCCAGTACTTC
TRBJ1-5 - - TRBV18 CASSRSSGDQPQHF TGTGCCAGCTCGCGGTCTAGTGGCGATCAGCCCCAGCATTTT
TRBJ2-7 - - TRBV11-2 CASSLTGPLSYEQYF TGTGCCAGCAGCTTAACAGGACCCTTATCCTACGAGCAGTACTTC
TRBJ1-2 - - TRBV18 CASSPRTAGGAF TGTGCCAGCTCTCCCCGGACAGCGGGGGGTGCCTTC
TRBJ2-5 - TRBD1 TRBV3-1/TRBV3-2 CASSQRDRYQETQYF TGTGCCAGCAGCCAGAGGGACAGGTACCAAGAGACCCAGTACTTC
TRBJ2-7 - - TRBV27 CASSYRDSYEQYF TGTGCCAGCAGCTACAGGGACTCCTACGAGCAGTACTTC
TRBJ2-3 - TRBD2 TRBV10-3 CAISITSGGPSTDTQYF TGTGCCATCAGTATTACTAGCGGGGGGCCTAGCACAGATACGCAGTATTTT